These 26 T cell receptor beta chains came from one sample sequenced in a study of blood T cell repertoires in COVID-19. Clones were read by immunoSEQ multiplex PCR, and TCRdb kept only the in-frame ones, dropping some. Among hundreds of thousands of clones, 87% were seen once, and the ten largest hold over 2%. The sample taken for sequencing was peripheral blood. These receptors all come from an older woman with COVID-19, enrolled during active disease.

The gene calls are TRBV7-8 and TRBJ1-2, with D unresolved. The CDR3 totals 14 residues. From germline, CDR1 is SGHVS and CDR2 FQNEAQ. V was trimmed by 5 bases and J by 1 base, leaving 11 bases between them. The CDR3 sequence: CASSQQLLNYGYTF. The CDR3 bases are TGTGCCAGCAGCCAACAGCTCCTTAACTATGGCTACACCTTC.

This clone was detected once. This sequence joins TRBV6-5 and TRBJ2-3; tentative D call: TRBD1 (6 bases). Germline V gene sequence: CDR1 MNHEY, CDR2 SVGAGI. This CDR3 contains 15 residues. V lost 4 bases to trimming and J lost 1 base, with 12 bases between them. CDR3 amino acids: CASSWGPGGTDTQYF. As DNA, the CDR3 is TGTGCCAGCAGTTGGGGTCCAGGGGGCACAGATACGCAGTATTTT.

The chain has TRBV27 and TRBJ2-7; 11 bases match TRBD1. With V trimmed by 5 bases and J by 2 bases, 2 bases remained unmatched. Germline CDR1 reads MNHEY; CDR2 reads SMNVEV (reference sequence). The CDR3 covers 14 residues. The CDR3, as DNA: TGTGCCAGCAGTCCGGACAGGGGGCCCTACGAGCAGTACTTC. Translated: CASSPDRGPYEQYF.

The rearrangement joins TRBV7-9 to TRBJ1-2, with 7 bases that match TRBD1. Unmatched junction bases numbered 5, after V lost 5 bases and J lost 5 bases. CDR3 length equals 13 residues. Germline V lookup: CDR1 SEHNR, CDR2 FQNEAQ (reference sequence). CDR3 loop: CASSPDRAYGYTF. CDR3 bases: TGTGCCAGCAGCCCTGACAGGGCGTATGGCTACACCTTC.

Details on this clone: The sample holds other DNA sequences that translate to the same CDR3. This chain uses TRBV5-4 with TRBJ1-1; 7 nucleotides align to TRBD1. From germline, CDR1 is SGHNT and CDR2 YYREEE (reference sequence). This CDR3 has 15 residues. The V segment lost 0 bases and the J segment 2 bases; nucleotides outside the gene matches: 4. The CDR3 DNA reads as TGTGCCAGCAGCTTGGGGGGACAGTTAAACACTGAAGCTTTCTTT. Its translation: CASSLGGQLNTEAFF.

V is TRBV7-2 and J is TRBJ1-5; D is uncertain. CDR3 length: 17 residues. Germline V gene sequence: CDR1 SGHTA, CDR2 FQGNSA. Trimming took off 5 bases at V and 1 base at J, with 18 bases between the two ends. The CDR3 sequence: CASSPSARVQSNQPQHF. The CDR3 DNA reads TGTGCCAGCAGCCCCTCGGCGCGGGTCCAAAGCAATCAGCCCCAGCATTTT.

This clone was counted once. The chain recombines TRBV19 with TRBJ2-7; tentatively, D is TRBD2 (6 bases). The CDR3 runs 13 residues. The germline V and J ends were trimmed by 4 bases and 6 bases, with 13 bases remaining between them. CDR1 LNHDA and CDR2 SQIVND come from the germline V gene (reference sequence). The CDR3 DNA sequence: TGTGCCAGTAGTACCCACGGGGGTGGCGAGCAGTACTTC. Its translation is CASSTHGGGEQYF.

V usage is TRBV3-1 (or the pseudogene TRBV3-2) and J usage is TRBJ1-1; possible D gene TRBD1, 6 bases. This CDR3 region has 14 residues. Germline V gene sequence: CDR1 LGHDT, CDR2 YNNKEL (reference sequence). The V and J ends lost 5 bases and 5 bases respectively, with 15 bases between them. The CDR3 coding sequence is TGTGCCAGCAGCTACAGGGCCTGGGCGACTGAAGCTTTCTTT. Protein sequence: CASSYRAWATEAFF.

The rearrangement uses TRBV5-1 and TRBJ1-5; D is unresolved. This CDR3 is 14 amino acids long. Germline CDR1 reads SGHRS; CDR2 reads YFSETQ. V gave up 4 bases and J gave up 3 bases, with 11 bases separating them. The CDR3 sequence: CASSPGEVNQPQHF. The CDR3 DNA follows: TGCGCCAGCAGCCCCGGTGAGGTCAATCAGCCCCAGCATTTT.

The table lists this clone with a count of one. V gene TRBV6-5 combines with J gene TRBJ2-7, with 7 nucleotides matching TRBD1. This CDR3 comprises 16 residues. CDR1 and CDR2 from the germline V gene are MNHEY and SVGAGI. J gave up 2 bases and V 0 bases, and 7 bases lay outside the gene matches. CDR3 nucleotides: TGTGCCAGCAGTTACTCCAACAGGGGAAATACCTACGAGCAGTACTTC. Protein: CASSYSNRGNTYEQYF.

The rearrangement links TRBV7-2 to TRBJ1-1; D ambiguous. Trimming removed 6 bases from V and 0 bases from J, with 8 bases in between. This CDR3 has 13 amino acids. The V gene's germline CDR1 is SGHTA and CDR2 FQGNSA. In DNA form, the CDR3 reads TGTGCCAGCAGTCCTTCAGTGAACACTGAAGCTTTCTTT. Residues: CASSPSVNTEAFF.

This chain uses TRBV5-6 with TRBJ2-7; D may be TRBD2 (5 bases). The CDR3 runs to 14 residues. The V end lost 0 bases, the J end lost 3 bases, and 10 bases lay between the germline ends. Germline V gene data show CDR1 as SGHDT and CDR2 as YYEEEE. The CDR3 protein is CASSLGTGFYEQYF. As DNA, the CDR3 is TGTGCCAGCAGCTTGGGGACTGGCTTCTACGAGCAGTACTTC.

J is TRBJ1-5 and V is TRBV5-1; no clear D. This CDR3 region has 13 residues. Per the germline V gene, CDR1 is SGHRS and CDR2 is YFSETQ. Trimming pared 0 bases from V and 6 bases from J, leaving 7 bases between. The CDR3 is CASSLDGGQPQHF. For the CDR3, the DNA is TGCGCCAGCAGCTTGGACGGCGGTCAGCCCCAGCATTTT.

V usage is TRBV7-2 and J usage is TRBJ1-4, with D perhaps TRBD1 (6 bases). CDR3 size: 17 residues. The germline CDR1 and CDR2 sequences are SGHTA and FQGNSA. Deletions cut 2 bases from V and 4 bases from J, with 17 bases between. The CDR3, as DNA: TGTGCCAGCAGCTTACTCCGGACAGCAGCGTATAATGAAAAACTGTTTTTT. Residues: CASSLLRTAAYNEKLFF. Supplemented by reference TRBV7-2 and TRBJ1-4, the full variable domain reads GAGVSQSPSNKVTEKGKDVELRCDPISGHTALYWYRQSLGQGLEFLIYFQGNSAPDKSGLPSDRFSAERTGGSVSTLTIQRTQQEDSAVYLCASSLLRTAAYNEKLFFGSGTQLSVL.

The CDR3 sequence is CASSFRLAGTSTDTQYF. CDR3 nucleotide sequence: TGTGCCAGCAGCTTCAGACTAGCGGGGACTAGCACAGATACGCAGTATTTT. J is TRBJ2-3 and V is TRBV7-2; the match to TRBD2 covers 11 bases. V dropped 3 bases and J dropped 0; count of bases not matched to a gene: 5. Germline V lookup: CDR1 SGHTA, CDR2 FQGNSA. This CDR3 has 17 residues.

The V gene is TRBV28, the J gene TRBJ1-4; 7 positions match TRBD1. Per the germline V gene, CDR1 is MDHEN and CDR2 is SYDVKM. The V segment lost 6 bases and the J segment 8 bases; nucleotides outside the gene matches: 6. This CDR3 region has 13 residues. Here the CDR3 DNA reads TGTGCCAGCAGGCAAGGGGGCCGAGAAAAACTGTTTTTT. Translating it yields CASRQGGREKLFF.

The chain joins TRBV5-1 to TRBJ2-2; 9 bases align to TRBD1. This CDR3 has 17 amino acids. CDR1 and CDR2 from the germline V gene are SGHRS and YFSETQ. V shed 5 bases and J 5 bases; nucleotides not matched to a gene: 13. CDR3 nucleotide sequence: TGCGCCAGCAGTTTCACAACGGCGGGACAGGGAACCGGGGAGCTGTTTTTT. Its translation is CASSFTTAGQGTGELFF. Full variable domain (remainder filled in from reference TRBV5-1 and TRBJ2-2): KAGVTQTPRYLIKTRGQQVTLSCSPISGHRSVSWYQQTPGQGLQFLFEYFSETQRNKGNFPGRFSGRQFSNSRSEMNVSTLELGDSALYLCASSFTTAGQGTGELFFGEGSRLTVL.

The chain employs TRBV7-3 and TRBJ1-1; maybe TRBD1 (5 bases). Trimming shortened V by 5 bases and J by 4 bases, and 14 bases separated the two germline ends. CDR1 is SGHTA, CDR2 FQGTGA, per germline. The CDR3 totals 14 residues. DNA for the CDR3: TGTGCCAGCAGCCTCGGGACTTCGGGCACTGAAGCTTTCTTT. It is translated as CASSLGTSGTEAFF. Combining the CDR3 with reference TRBV7-3 and TRBJ1-1 gives the whole variable domain GAGVSQTPSNKVTEKGKYVELRCDPISGHTALYWYRQSLGQGPEFLIYFQGTGAADDSGLPNDRFFAVRPEGSVSTLKIQRTERGDSAVYLCASSLGTSGTEAFFGQGTRLTVV.

This clone appeared a single time. This chain links TRBV28 with TRBJ1-2; perhaps TRBD1 as D (6 bases). CDR1 and CDR2 from the germline V gene are MDHEN and SYDVKM. Trimming stripped 5 bases from V and 4 bases from J, with 14 bases between. This CDR3 has 14 residues. CDR3 amino acids: CASSPLTGIYGYTF. CDR3 nucleotides: TGTGCCAGCAGTCCCTTAACAGGGATCTATGGCTACACCTTC.

This clone showed up just once. CDR3 in amino acids: CASSLNTGYGYTF. The CDR3 DNA is TGTGCCAGCAGCTTAAATACAGGCTATGGCTACACCTTC. The chain links TRBV7-3 to TRBJ1-2, with a weak D call TRBD1 (5 bases). This CDR3 comprises 13 residues. Trimming removed 1 base from V and 4 bases from J, with 7 bases in between. Germline CDR1 SGHTA, CDR2 FQGTGA.

The chain carries TRBV7-2 and TRBJ2-5; TRBD1 might be the D (6 bases). CDR1 is SGHTA, CDR2 FQGNSA, per germline. Trimming stripped 0 bases from V and 5 bases from J, with 10 bases between. This CDR3 contains 14 residues. The CDR3 DNA follows: TGTGCCAGCAGCTTAGCGGGGGCTAAGGAGACCCAGTACTTC. Protein product: CASSLAGAKETQYF.

V usage is TRBV6-5 and J usage is TRBJ1-1; 10 bases match TRBD1. CDR3 length equals 15 residues. Germline loops: CDR1 MNHEY, CDR2 SVGAGI. Trimming removed 5 bases from V and 6 bases from J; junction bases left unmatched: 9. The CDR3 coding sequence is TGTGCCAGCAGTCAAACCGGGACAGGGGATCCTGAAGCTTTCTTT. This encodes CASSQTGTGDPEAFF.

The chain uses TRBV19 and TRBJ2-7; TRBD1 aligns across 7 bases. The V gene's germline CDR1 is LNHDA and CDR2 SQIVND (reference sequence). V gave up 5 bases and J gave up 2 bases; unmatched junction bases: 9. CDR3 length: 15 residues. The CDR3, as DNA: TGTGCCAGTAGTTCCACCGGGACAGCAGCCTACGAGCAGTACTTC. Amino acid sequence: CASSSTGTAAYEQYF. Complete variable domain (other parts from reference TRBV19 and TRBJ2-7): DGGITQSPKYLFRKEGQNVTLSCEQNLNHDAMYWYRQDPGQGLRLIYYSQIVNDFQKGDIAEGYSVSREKKESFPLTVTSAQKNPTAFYLCASSSTGTAAYEQYFGPGTRLTVT.

The rearrangement links TRBV5-5 to TRBJ2-3; D is uncertain. CDR3 size: 12 residues. Germline loops: CDR1 SGHKS, CDR2 YYEKEE (reference sequence). V was trimmed by 4 bases and J by 2 bases, leaving 5 bases between them. CDR3 in amino acids: CASSENTDTQYF. The CDR3 DNA follows: TGTGCCAGCAGCGAGAACACAGATACGCAGTATTTT.

The gene calls are TRBV19 and TRBJ1-5; D possibly corresponds to TRBD1 (6 bases). The CDR3 loop spans 15 amino acids. The germline gives CDR1 LNHDA, CDR2 SQIVND (reference sequence). V lost 6 bases to trimming and J lost 1 base, with 13 bases between them. In DNA form, the CDR3 reads TGTGCCAGTAGACCTCAGGGGTTGAGCAATCAGCCCCAGCATTTT. Translation gives CASRPQGLSNQPQHF.

The chain has TRBV5-8 and TRBJ1-2, with a possible D match to TRBD1 (6 bases). The CDR3 contains 15 residues. CDR1 and CDR2 from the germline V gene are SGHTS and YDEGEE. V shed 2 bases and J shed 4 bases, with 15 bases lying between them. The CDR3 is CASSFPGALVYGYTF. CDR3 coding DNA: TGTGCCAGCAGCTTCCCAGGGGCTCTTGTCTATGGCTACACCTTC.